This T cell receptor beta chain was identified in a study of T cell responses to AZD1222 COVID-19 vaccine (dated by TCRdb to 2020 to 2022). At the level of the whole study: AZD1222 recipients given second doses at about 4 weeks or at about 12 weeks were pooled, since spike-specific TCR depth and breadth were not found to differ between the two schedules. A total of 230 to 250 trial participants underwent TCR sequencing, of whom nearly 210 had received two doses of AZD1222 and around 25 had received two doses of the MenACWY control vaccine. Trial participants were enrolled by age into subgroups of 18-55, 56-69 and 70-plus years, and roughly 160, 29 and 62 TCR-sequenced participants, respectively, were included in these subgroups. What the work shows at the level of the full study, not this receptor alone: The 56-69-year group was small, and its depth increase did not reach significance, likely because of low power. Reportedly, almost half of the unique spike-specific TCRs recognized epitopes lying outside the regions that are mutated in the B.1.351 and B.1.1.7 variants. CD4 TCRs associated with the vaccine covered the entire spike protein, and the dominant responses were in regions 160-218 and 743-854. No day 14 peak-response samples were available, so repertoires were characterized only after the peak T cell response. Only a handful of AZD1222 recipients were SARS-CoV-2 seropositive at baseline, limiting conclusions about previously exposed vaccinees. Participants were mostly white British, with more females than males. The authors suggested clonal diversity may have been underestimated. After two AZD1222 doses, spike-specific TCR breadth and depth were significantly higher than at day 0 and than in MenACWY recipients.

The CDR3 regions of human TCRbeta chains were analyzed by immunosequencing. The published analysis was carried out like this. TCRs in the repertoires were compared against a reference library of SARS-CoV-2-specific TCRs that had been generated with the MIRA antigen-specificity platform. Breadth meant the fraction of unique TCRs that were SARS-CoV-2-associated, whereas depth meant the fraction of total T cells that were SARS-CoV-2-associated. Using the MIRA data, every spike-specific TCR was mapped to the spike region that the TCR reacted to and assigned to either a CD4 or a CD8 class. Log10-transformed breadth and depth values were compared by one-way ANOVA with Sidak's multiple comparisons tests. The immuneACCESS repertoire file appears here via TCRdb, limited to in-frame rearrangements. These files lack a portion of the clones; in checked studies, under half of the deficit traces to unresolved V genes, and the cause of the others is not known. The D gene and trimming were derived from the DNA, and the V and J assignments and clone size from that table. The sample includes some 150,000 clones, with more than 85% observed a single time. The leading ten clones occupy roughly 1% of the sample.

As for this clone: Its antigen remains undetermined. No base quality values were provided; no much bigger clone lies one nucleotide off.

The CDR3 sequence holds 15 residues, the cysteine and phenylalanine included. Left in the record is the CDR3 DNA by itself, 45 bases read in frame from the first base. V sheds 2 bases and J sheds 7 bases, leaving 12 bases between their ends. Looking up the germline V gene yields CDR1 MNHNS and CDR2 SASEGT. The time point label, read with the paper, signifies: baseline before first vaccination. The vaccinee samples were drawn from two UK trials, COV001 and COV002, one of which was a single-blind randomized controlled phase 2/3 trial testing AZD1222 (ChAdOx1 nCoV-19) in healthy adults. For TCRbeta chain sequencing, PBMC samples from trial participants were taken at day 0 and at day 28 after the second dose.

This specimen consisted of peripheral blood, obtained on day 0 of AZD1222 vaccination. The clonotype originates from an adult in good health. The V gene is TRBV6-1 and the J gene is TRBJ1-6; no D gene call is confident. The CDR3 sequence is CASSESWQRNSPLHF. The nucleotides are TGTGCCAGCAGTGAATCGTGGCAGAGAAATTCACCCCTCCACTTT.